These 14 T cell receptor beta chains were all obtained from the same sample, sequenced in a study of blood T cells in healthy people across ages. With a J-beta primer mix and a sample-barcoded 5' primer, a second PCR ran about 7 to 11 cycles. TCRdb called the 5' RACE reads again in MiXCR, with one record for every CDR3 protein. Of 550,000 to 650,000 distinct CDR3 sequences in the sample, roughly a quarter were seen once. Separately, the same data were catalogued under a study of T cells of mothers and their children.

The sample consisted of blood. These receptors came from a boy aged 2 to 9 in good health.

This chain links TRBV7-9 with TRBJ2-1; 9 bases match TRBD1. The germline V gene has CDR1 SEHNR and CDR2 FQNEAQ (reference sequence). This CDR3 is built from 14 residues. V was clipped by 5 bases and J by 9 bases; unmatched bases: 8. The CDR3 DNA reads TGTGCCAGCAGCATACAGGGGGCGCTATTTGAGCAGTTCTTC. Protein sequence: CASSIQGALFEQFF.

This sequence joins TRBV7-8 and TRBJ2-7; weak D call: TRBD1 (6 bases). The V end was cut by 4 bases, the J end by 3 bases, with 19 bases between. Looked up from germline, CDR1 is SGHVS and CDR2 is FQNEAQ. The CDR3 has 16 amino acids. The CDR3 here is CASSSATQGSLYEQYF. The CDR3 region has the DNA TGTGCCAGCAGCTCTGCGACGCAGGGGTCCCTCTACGAGCAGTACTTC.

This clonotype was observed a few times. V usage is TRBV7-9 and J usage is TRBJ2-5, with TRBD2 identical over 14 bases. The ends lost 5 bases at V and 2 bases at J; junction bases unmatched: 10. Per germline, CDR1 SEHNR and CDR2 FQNEAQ (reference sequence). This CDR3 has 18 amino acids. This CDR3 is CASSPRLAGGPGQETQYF. CDR3 nucleotides: TGTGCCAGCAGCCCGAGACTAGCGGGAGGGCCGGGTCAAGAGACCCAGTACTTC. Full variable domain (outside the CDR3, taken from reference TRBV7-9 and TRBJ2-5): DTGVSQNPRHKITKRGQNVTFRCDPISEHNRLYWYRQTLGQGPEFLTYFQNEAQLEKSRLLSDRFSAERPKGSFSTLEIQRTEQGDSAMYLCASSPRLAGGPGQETQYFGPGTRLLVL.

A few counts support this clonotype. The V gene is TRBV29-1, the J gene TRBJ2-3, with D perhaps being TRBD1 or TRBD2 (5 bases each). V was pared by 4 bases and J by 3 bases, with 11 bases between. CDR1 is SQVTM, CDR2 ANQGSEA, per germline. CDR3 length: 13 amino acids. CDR3 bases: TGCAGCGTTGGACCTGAGGGGACAGATACGCAGTATTTT. Its translation is CSVGPEGTDTQYF.

The chain combines TRBV27 with TRBJ1-4; 7 bases line up with TRBD1. The CDR3 is 15 residues long. CDR1 and CDR2 (germline): MNHEY, SMNVEV (reference sequence). The ends lost 8 bases at V and 7 bases at J; junction bases unmatched: 13. CDR3 in amino acids: CASAARDSPFEKLFF. The DNA of the CDR3 is TGTGCCAGCGCAGCCCGGGACAGCCCTTTTGAAAAACTGTTTTTT.

This clonotype occurred a few times. The rearrangement uses TRBV11-2 and TRBJ2-6; D possibly corresponds to TRBD2 (7 bases). Germline CDR1 reads SGHAT; CDR2 reads FQNNGV. CDR3 size: 17 residues. V was clipped by 3 bases and J by 0 bases, with 12 bases between them. The CDR3 DNA reads as TGTGCCAGCAGCTTGTACGGGGGGCGCTCTGGGGCCAACGTCCTGACTTTC. Translation gives CASSLYGGRSGANVLTF.

This clonotype was found a few times. CDR3 loop: CASRVGQGIYSGANVLTF. In nucleotides, the CDR3 is TGCGCCAGCAGAGTTGGACAGGGAATTTACTCTGGGGCCAACGTCCTGACTTTC. The chain combines TRBV5-1 with TRBJ2-6; 8 bases align to TRBD1. The germline V gene encodes CDR1 SGHRS and CDR2 YFSETQ. There are 18 residues in the CDR3. Trimming at V came to 5 bases and at J to 0 bases, leaving 10 bases not matched to a gene.

The chain has TRBV27 and TRBJ2-1; 9 bases are shared with TRBD2. CDR1 is MNHEY and CDR2 is SMNVEV in the germline V gene (reference sequence). J was trimmed by 3 bases and V by 5 bases; bases with no gene match: 8. CDR3 size: 16 residues. The DNA of the CDR3 is TGTGCCAGCAGTGTCTATCTAGCGGGACTCTACAATGAGCAGTTCTTC. It translates to CASSVYLAGLYNEQFF.

V and J are TRBV28 and TRBJ2-5; tentatively, D is TRBD2 (6 bases). Germline V CDR1 and CDR2: MDHEN, SYDVKM. The CDR3 covers 14 residues. Trimming pared 7 bases from V and 2 bases from J, leaving 14 bases between. In DNA form, the CDR3 reads TGTGCCAGCACTCTACCGGGACTTCAAGAGACCCAGTACTTC. Its translation is CASTLPGLQETQYF.

The chain recombines TRBV9 with TRBJ2-5; 9 bases agree with TRBD2. After removal of 3 bases from V and 3 bases from J, the junction contained 18 bases not matched to a gene. The CDR3 has 19 amino acids. Germline values: CDR1 SGDLS, CDR2 YYNGEE. In DNA, the CDR3 is TGTGCCAGCAGCGCCCCTCGTAGAGGACTAGCGTCTGGCGAAGAGACCCAGTACTTC. Translating it yields CASSAPRRGLASGEETQYF.

J is TRBJ1-2 and V is TRBV20-1; D is unclear. From germline, CDR1 is DFQATT and CDR2 SNEGSKA (reference sequence). This CDR3 has 13 residues. Trimming left V 5 bases short and J 2 bases short, with 12 bases between. The CDR3 DNA follows: TGCAGTGCTCCGGGAAAGGCAAACTATGGCTACACCTTC. Its protein product is CSAPGKANYGYTF.

This chain uses TRBV19 with TRBJ1-1, with D perhaps matching TRBD1 (6 bases). CDR1 and CDR2 from the germline V gene are LNHDA and SQIVND (reference sequence). The CDR3 loop spans 12 amino acids. Deletions cut 6 bases from V and 7 bases from J, with 12 bases between. CDR3 DNA sequence: TGTGCCAGTAGGCTAGGGACACTTGAAGCTTTCTTT. Translated: CASRLGTLEAFF.

The gene calls are TRBV4-3 and TRBJ2-3; 7 bases agree with TRBD2. Losses at the gene ends were 4 bases for V and 1 base for J; bases not matched to a gene: 2. The length of the CDR3 is 14 residues. Per the germline V gene, CDR1 is LGHNA and CDR2 is YSLEER. CDR3 bases: TGCGCCAGCAGCCCCACTAGCGGCACAGATACGCAGTATTTT. It yields the protein CASSPTSGTDTQYF.

This clonotype was counted ten times or more. The chain links TRBV29-1 to TRBJ2-5; 11 bases are a match to TRBD2. With 2 bases clipped from V and 4 bases from J, the junction kept 9 bases outside the gene matches. CDR1 and CDR2 (germline): SQVTM, ANQGSEA. This CDR3 has 16 residues. The CDR3 loop reads CSVERGTSGGLETQYF. CDR3 in DNA: TGCAGCGTTGAACGCGGTACTAGCGGGGGCTTAGAGACCCAGTACTTC.